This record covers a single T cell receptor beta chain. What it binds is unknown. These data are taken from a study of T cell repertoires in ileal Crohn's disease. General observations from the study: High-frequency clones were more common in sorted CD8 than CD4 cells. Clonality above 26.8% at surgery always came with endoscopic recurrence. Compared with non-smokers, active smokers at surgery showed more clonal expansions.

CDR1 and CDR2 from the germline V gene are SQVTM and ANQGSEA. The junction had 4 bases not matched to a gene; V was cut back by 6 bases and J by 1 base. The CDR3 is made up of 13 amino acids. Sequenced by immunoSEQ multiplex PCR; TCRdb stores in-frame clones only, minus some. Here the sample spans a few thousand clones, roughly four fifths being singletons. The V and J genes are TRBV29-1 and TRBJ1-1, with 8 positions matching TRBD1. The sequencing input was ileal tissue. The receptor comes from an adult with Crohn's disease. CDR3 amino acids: CSVDTGGNTEAFF. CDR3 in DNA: TGCAGCGTGGATACAGGGGGGAACACTGAAGCTTTCTTT.